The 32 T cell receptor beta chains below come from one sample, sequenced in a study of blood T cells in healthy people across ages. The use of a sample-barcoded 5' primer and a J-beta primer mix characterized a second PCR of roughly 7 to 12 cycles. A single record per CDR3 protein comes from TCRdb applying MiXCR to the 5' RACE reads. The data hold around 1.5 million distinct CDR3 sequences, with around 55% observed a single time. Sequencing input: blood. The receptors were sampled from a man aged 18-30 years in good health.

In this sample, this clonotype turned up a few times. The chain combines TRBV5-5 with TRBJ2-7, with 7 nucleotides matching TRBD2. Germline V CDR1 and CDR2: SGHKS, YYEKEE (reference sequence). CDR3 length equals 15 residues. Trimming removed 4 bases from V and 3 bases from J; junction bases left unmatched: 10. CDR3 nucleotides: TGTGCCAGCAGCGGGCACCTAGCGGAACTCTACGAGCAGTACTTC. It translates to CASSGHLAELYEQYF.

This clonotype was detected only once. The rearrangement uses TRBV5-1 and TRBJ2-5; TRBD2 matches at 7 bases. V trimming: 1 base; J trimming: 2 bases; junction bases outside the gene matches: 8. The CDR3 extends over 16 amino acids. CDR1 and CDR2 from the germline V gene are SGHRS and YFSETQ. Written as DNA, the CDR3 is TGCGCCAGCAGCTTGAGCTTGCCTAGCGGACAAGAGACCCAGTACTTC. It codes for CASSLSLPSGQETQYF.

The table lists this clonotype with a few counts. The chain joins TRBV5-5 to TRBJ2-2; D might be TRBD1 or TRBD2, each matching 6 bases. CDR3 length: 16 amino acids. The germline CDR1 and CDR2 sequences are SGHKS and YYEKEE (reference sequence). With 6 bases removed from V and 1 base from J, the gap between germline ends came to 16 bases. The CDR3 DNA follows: TGTGCCAGCATGCTAAGGGGGGCAGTGAACACCGGGGAGCTGTTTTTT. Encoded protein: CASMLRGAVNTGELFF.

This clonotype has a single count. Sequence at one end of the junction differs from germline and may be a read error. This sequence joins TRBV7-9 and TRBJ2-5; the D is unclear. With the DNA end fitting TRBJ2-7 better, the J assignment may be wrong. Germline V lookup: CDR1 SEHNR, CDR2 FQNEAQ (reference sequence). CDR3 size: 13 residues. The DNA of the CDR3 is TGTGCCAACAGCCATCCCTTGGTAGGCGAGCAGTACTTC. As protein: CANSHPLVGEQYF.

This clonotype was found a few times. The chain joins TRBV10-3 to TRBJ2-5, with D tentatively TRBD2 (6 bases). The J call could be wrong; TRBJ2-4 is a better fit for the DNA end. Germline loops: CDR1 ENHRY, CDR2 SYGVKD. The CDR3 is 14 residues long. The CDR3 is CAISETDDGSIQYF. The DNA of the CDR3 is TGTGCCATCAGTGAGACGGACGACGGGAGCATTCAGTACTTC.

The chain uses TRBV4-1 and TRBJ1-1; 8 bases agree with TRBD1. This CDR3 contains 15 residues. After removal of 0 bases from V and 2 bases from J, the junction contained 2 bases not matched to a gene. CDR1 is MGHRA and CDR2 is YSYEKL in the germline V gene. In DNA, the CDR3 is TGCGCCAGCAGCCAAGAGGGACAGGAAAACACTGAAGCTTTCTTT. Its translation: CASSQEGQENTEAFF.

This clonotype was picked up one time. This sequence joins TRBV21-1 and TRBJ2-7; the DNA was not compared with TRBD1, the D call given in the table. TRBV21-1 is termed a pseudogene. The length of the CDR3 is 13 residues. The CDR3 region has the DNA TGTGCCAGGCGGGCCGGGAGAGGCTACGAGCAGTACTTC. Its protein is CARRAGRGYEQYF.

The CDR3 bases are TGCAGTGCCACTGACAGGGTCTCCTATAATTCACCCCTCCACTTT. Protein: CSATDRVSYNSPLHF. V gene TRBV20-1 combines with J gene TRBJ1-6, with 7 nucleotides matching TRBD1. CDR3 length equals 15 residues. The ends lost 6 bases at V and 0 bases at J; junction bases unmatched: 5. Per germline, CDR1 DFQATT and CDR2 SNEGSKA (reference sequence).

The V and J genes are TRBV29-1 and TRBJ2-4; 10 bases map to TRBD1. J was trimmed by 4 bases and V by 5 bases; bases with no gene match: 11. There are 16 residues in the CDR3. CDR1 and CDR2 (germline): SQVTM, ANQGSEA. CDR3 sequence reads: CSVRPLGTGVKNIQYF. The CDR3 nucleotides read TGCAGCGTTCGACCCCTGGGGACAGGGGTTAAAAACATTCAGTACTTC. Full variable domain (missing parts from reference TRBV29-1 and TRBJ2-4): SAVISQKPSRDICQRGTSLTIQCQVDSQVTMMFWYRQQPGQSLTLIATANQGSEATYESGFVIDKFPISRPNLTFSTLTVSNMSPEDSSIYLCSVRPLGTGVKNIQYFGAGTRLSVL.

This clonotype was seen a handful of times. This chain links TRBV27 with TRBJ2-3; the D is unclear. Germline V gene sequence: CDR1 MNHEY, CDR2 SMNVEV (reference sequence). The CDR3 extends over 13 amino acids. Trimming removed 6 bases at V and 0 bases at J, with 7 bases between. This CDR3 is CASSDLSTDTQYF. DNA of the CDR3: TGTGCCAGCAGCGATCTTAGCACAGATACGCAGTATTTT.

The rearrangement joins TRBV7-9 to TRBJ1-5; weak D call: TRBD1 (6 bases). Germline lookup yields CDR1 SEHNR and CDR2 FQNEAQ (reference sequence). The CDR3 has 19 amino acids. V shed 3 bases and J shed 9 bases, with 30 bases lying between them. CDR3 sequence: CASSFNPINTGKGDRPQHF. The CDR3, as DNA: TGTGCCAGCAGCTTTAACCCAATAAATACAGGGAAAGGTGATCGGCCCCAGCATTTT.

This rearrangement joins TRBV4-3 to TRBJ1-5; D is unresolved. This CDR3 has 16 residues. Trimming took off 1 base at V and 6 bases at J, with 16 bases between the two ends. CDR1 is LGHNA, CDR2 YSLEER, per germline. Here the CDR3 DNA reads TGCGCCAGCAGCCAAGTTGACGGAGCTCCCGGTCAGCCCCAGCATTTT. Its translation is CASSQVDGAPGQPQHF.

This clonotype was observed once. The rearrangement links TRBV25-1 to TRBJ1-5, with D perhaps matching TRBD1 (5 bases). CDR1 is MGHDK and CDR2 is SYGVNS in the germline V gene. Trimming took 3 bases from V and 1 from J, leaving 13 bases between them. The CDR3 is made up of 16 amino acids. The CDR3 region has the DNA TGTGCCAGCAGTGACTCAGGGAAGTCGAGCAATCAGCCCCAGCATTTT. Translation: CASSDSGKSSNQPQHF. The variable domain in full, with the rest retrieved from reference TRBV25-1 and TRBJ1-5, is EADIYQTPRYLVIGTGKKITLECSQTMGHDKMYWYQQDPGMELHLIHYSYGVNSTEKGDLSSESTVSRIRTEHFPLTLESARPSHTSQYLCASSDSGKSSNQPQHFGDGTRLSIL.

CDR3 amino acids: CASSVNRVSYNEQFF. DNA for the CDR3: TGTGCCAGCAGCGTCAACAGGGTCTCCTACAATGAGCAGTTCTTC. This chain connects TRBV7-2 to TRBJ2-1; possible D gene TRBD1, 6 bases. This CDR3 is built from 15 residues. The germline gives CDR1 SGHTA, CDR2 FQGNSA. V dropped 5 bases and J dropped 0 bases, with 11 bases sitting between them. Full variable domain (outside the CDR3, taken from reference TRBV7-2 and TRBJ2-1): GAGVSQSPSNKVTEKGKDVELRCDPISGHTALYWYRQSLGQGLEFLIYFQGNSAPDKSGLPSDRFSAERTGGSVSTLTIQRTQQEDSAVYLCASSVNRVSYNEQFFGPGTRLTVL.

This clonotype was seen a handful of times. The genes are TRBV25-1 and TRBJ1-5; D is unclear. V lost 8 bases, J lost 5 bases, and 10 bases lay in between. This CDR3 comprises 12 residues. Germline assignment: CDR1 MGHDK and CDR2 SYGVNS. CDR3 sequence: CASQSEDQPQHF. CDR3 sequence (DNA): TGTGCCAGCCAGAGTGAAGATCAGCCCCAGCATTTT.

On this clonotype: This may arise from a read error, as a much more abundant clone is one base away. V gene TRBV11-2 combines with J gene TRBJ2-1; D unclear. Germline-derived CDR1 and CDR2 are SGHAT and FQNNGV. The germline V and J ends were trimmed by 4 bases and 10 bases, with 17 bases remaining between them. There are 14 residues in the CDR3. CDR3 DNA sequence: TGTGCCAGCAGCTCAAGTGGGTCCCATGGAGAGCAGTTCTTC. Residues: CASSSSGSHGEQFF.

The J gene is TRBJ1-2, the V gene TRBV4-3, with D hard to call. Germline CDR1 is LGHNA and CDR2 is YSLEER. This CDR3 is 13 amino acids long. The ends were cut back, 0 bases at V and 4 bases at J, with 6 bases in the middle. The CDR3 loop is CASSQDGPYGYTF. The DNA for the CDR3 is TGCGCCAGCAGCCAAGATGGACCCTATGGCTACACCTTC.

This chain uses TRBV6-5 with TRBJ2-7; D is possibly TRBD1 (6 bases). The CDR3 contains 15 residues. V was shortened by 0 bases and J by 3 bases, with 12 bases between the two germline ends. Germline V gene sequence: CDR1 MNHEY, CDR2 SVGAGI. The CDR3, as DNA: TGTGCCAGCAGTTACTCGAAGGGGGTCGGCTACGAGCAGTACTTC. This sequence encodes CASSYSKGVGYEQYF.

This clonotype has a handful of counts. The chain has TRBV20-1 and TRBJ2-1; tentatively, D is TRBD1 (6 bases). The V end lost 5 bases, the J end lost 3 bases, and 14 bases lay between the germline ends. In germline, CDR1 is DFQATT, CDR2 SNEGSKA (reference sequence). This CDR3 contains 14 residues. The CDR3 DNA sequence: TGCAGTGCTGCGCCGGGGACAAACTACAATGAGCAGTTCTTC. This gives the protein CSAAPGTNYNEQFF.

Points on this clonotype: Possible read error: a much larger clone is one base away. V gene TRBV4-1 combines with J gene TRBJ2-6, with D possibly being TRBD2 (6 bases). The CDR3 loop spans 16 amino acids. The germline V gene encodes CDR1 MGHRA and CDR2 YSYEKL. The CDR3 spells CASSQDSGSEANVLTF. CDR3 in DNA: TGCGCCAGCAGCCAAGATAGCGGCTCTGAGGCCAACGTCCTGACTTTC.

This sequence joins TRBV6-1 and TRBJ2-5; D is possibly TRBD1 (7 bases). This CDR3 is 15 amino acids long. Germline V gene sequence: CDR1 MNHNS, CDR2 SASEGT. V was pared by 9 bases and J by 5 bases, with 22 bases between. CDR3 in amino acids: CASCQTGTYGETQYF. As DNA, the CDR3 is TGTGCCAGTTGTCAGACAGGGACTTACGGGGAGACCCAGTACTTC.

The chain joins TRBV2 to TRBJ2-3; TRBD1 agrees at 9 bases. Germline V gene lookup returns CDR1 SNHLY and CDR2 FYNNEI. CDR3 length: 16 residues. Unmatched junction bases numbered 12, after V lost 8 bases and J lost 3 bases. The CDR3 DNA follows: TGTGCCAGCTCACGGGGACAGGGAGGGAGGACAGATACGCAGTATTTT. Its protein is CASSRGQGGRTDTQYF. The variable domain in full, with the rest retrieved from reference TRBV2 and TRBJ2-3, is EPEVTQTPSHQVTQMGQEVILRCVPISNHLYFYWYRQILGQKVEFLVSFYNNEISEKSEIFDDQFSVERPDGSNFTLKIRSTKLEDSAMYFCASSRGQGGRTDTQYFGPGTRLTVL.

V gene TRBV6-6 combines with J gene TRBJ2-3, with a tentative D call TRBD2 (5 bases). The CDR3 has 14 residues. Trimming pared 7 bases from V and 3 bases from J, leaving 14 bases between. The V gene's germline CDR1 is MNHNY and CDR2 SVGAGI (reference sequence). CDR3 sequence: CASIPVGGTDTQYF. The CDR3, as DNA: TGTGCCAGCATCCCCGTGGGCGGGACAGATACGCAGTATTTT.

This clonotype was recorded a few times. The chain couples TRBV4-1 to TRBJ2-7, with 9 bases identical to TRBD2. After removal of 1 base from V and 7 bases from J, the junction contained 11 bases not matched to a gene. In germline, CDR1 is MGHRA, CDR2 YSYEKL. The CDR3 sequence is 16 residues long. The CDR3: CASSQVAGGLMGEQYF. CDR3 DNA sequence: TGCGCCAGCAGCCAAGTGGCGGGGGGGCTTATGGGAGAGCAGTACTTC.

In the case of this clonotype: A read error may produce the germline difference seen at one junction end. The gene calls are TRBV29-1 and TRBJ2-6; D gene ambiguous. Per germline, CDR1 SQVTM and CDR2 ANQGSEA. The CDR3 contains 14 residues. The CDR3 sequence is CSVETNSGVNVLTF. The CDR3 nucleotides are TGCAGCGTTGAGACCAACTCTGGGGTCAACGTCCTGACTTTC.

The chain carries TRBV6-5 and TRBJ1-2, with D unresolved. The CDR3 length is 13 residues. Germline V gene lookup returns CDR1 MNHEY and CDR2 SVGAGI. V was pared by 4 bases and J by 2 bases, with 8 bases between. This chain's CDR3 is CASSFDQNYGYTF. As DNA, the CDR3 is TGTGCCAGCAGTTTCGACCAGAACTATGGCTACACCTTC.

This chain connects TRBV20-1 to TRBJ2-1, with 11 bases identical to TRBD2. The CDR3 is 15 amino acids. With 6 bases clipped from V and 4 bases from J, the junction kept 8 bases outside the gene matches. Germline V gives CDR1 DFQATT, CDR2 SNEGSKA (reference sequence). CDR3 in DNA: TGCAGTGCCCCCATAGCGGGGGGGCCTTACAATGAGCAGTTCTTC. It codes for CSAPIAGGPYNEQFF.

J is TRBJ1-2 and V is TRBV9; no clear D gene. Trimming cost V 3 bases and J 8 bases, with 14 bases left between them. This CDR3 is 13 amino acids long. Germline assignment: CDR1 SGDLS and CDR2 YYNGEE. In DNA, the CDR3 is TGTGCCAGCAGCGCACTTCTTTCCTCGGGCTACACCTTC. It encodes CASSALLSSGYTF. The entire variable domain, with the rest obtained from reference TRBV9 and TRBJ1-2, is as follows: DSGVTQTPKHLITATGQRVTLRCSPRSGDLSVYWYQQSLDQGLQFLIQYYNGEERAKGNILERFSAQQFPDLHSELNLSSLELGDSALYFCASSALLSSGYTFGSGTRLTVV.

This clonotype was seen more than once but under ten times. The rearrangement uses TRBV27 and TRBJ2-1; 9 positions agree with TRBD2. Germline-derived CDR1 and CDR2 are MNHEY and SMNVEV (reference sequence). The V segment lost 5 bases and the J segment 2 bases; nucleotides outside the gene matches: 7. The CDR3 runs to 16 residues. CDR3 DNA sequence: TGTGCCAGCAGTAAACAGCGGGGGGCCACCTACAATGAGCAGTTCTTC. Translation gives CASSKQRGATYNEQFF.

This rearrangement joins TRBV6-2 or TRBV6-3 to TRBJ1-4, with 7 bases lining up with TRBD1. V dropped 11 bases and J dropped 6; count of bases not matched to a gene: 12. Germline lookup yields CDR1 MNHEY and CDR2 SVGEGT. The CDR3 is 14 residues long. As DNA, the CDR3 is TGTGCCGTCAAACAGGGACAGCGAGATGAAAAACTGTTTTTT. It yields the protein CAVKQGQRDEKLFF.

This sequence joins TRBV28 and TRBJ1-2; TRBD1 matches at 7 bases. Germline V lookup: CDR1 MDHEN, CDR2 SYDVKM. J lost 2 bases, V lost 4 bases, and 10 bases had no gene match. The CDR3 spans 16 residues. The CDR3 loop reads CASSSLNDRENYGYTF. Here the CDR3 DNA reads TGTGCCAGCAGTTCACTCAATGACAGGGAGAACTATGGCTACACCTTC.

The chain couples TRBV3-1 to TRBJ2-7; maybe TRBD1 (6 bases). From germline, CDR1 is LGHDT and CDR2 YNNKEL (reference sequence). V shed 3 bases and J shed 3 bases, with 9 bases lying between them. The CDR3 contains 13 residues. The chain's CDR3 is CASSQGHLYEQYF. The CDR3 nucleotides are TGTGCCAGCAGCCAGGGACACCTCTACGAGCAGTACTTC.